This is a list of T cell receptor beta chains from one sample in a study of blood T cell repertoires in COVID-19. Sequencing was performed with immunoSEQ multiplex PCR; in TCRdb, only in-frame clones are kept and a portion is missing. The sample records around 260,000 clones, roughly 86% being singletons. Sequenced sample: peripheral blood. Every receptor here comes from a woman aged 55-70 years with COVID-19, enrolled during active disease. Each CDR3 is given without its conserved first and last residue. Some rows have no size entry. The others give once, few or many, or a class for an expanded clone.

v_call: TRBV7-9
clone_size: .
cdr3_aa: ASSTQGNTEAF

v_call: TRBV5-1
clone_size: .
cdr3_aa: ASSLSLPSNEQY

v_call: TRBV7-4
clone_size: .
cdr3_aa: ASRDRGLDSGNTIY

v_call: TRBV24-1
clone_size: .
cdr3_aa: ATSEGPRRNQPQH

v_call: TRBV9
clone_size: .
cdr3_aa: ASSGPGEGEQY

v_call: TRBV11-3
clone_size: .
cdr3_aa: ASSIRTSGVDEQF

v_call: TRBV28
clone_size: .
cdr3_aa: ASSLSGRGQPQH

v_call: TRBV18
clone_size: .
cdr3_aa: ASSPPGLAGGPYEQY

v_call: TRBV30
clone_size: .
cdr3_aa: AWSPLSGRAGEQY

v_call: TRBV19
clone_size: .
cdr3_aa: ASSIGGGFDTQY

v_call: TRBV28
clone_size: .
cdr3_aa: ASSLLTGFSHNEQF

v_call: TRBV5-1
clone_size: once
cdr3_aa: ASSLGLAGVDTQY

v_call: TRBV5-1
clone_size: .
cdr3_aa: ASSLDGQGPWEQY

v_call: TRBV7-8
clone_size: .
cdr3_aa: ASSSVVFGTSREKLF

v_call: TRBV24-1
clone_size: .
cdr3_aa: ATSDLGALGTGVNAANTGELF

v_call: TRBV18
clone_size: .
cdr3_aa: ASSPREGREQY

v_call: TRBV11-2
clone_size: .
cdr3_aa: ASSFSGLASDTQY

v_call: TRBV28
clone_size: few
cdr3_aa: ASSFPTGQYEKLF

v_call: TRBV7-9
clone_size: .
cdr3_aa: ASSLPGPGSYGYT

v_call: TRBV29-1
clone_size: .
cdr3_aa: SVGGSTEAF

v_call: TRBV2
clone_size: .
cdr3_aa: ASSELQGSTEAF

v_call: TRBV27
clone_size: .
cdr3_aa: ASSLTSHSSYEQY

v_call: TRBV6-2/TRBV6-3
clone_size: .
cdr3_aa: ASSYPTDAQY

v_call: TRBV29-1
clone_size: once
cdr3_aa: SVEAERTEAF

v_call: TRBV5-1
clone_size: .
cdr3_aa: ASSSSGSGREKLF

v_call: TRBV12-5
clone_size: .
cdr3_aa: ASGLVRGPMGVHTGELF

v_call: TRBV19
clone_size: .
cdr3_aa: ASSIVQYSGNTIY

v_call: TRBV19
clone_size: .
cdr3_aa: ASSPGLARVGELF

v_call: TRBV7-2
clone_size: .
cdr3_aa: ASSLPVGLGTEAF

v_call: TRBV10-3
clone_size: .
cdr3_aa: AISESSRAGNTIY

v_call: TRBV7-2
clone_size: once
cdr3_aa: ASSLEPSGSRDSYEQY

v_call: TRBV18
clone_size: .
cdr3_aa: ASTHQGGETQY

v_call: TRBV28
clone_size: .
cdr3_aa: ASSSYRDTEAF

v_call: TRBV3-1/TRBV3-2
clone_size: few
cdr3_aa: ASSSQGIVAGNTIY

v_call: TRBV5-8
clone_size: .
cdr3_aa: ASSLAGWNYGYT

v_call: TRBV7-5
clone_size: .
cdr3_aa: VRSSRTSGSRWGTDTQY

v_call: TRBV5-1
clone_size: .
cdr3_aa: ASSLSGPRTGELF

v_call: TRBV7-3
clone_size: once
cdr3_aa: ASSPSGGTEAF